Listed below are T cell receptor beta chains from one sample, sequenced in a study of OX40 agonist ivuxolimab in advanced cancers. The repertoire was sequenced with immunoSEQ multiplex PCR; TCRdb's copy has only in-frame clones and lacks some. The sample records just over 95,000 clones, nearly 90% being singletons. The source material was CD4+ or CD8+ T cells sorted from blood, sampled in a trial of the OX40 agonist ivuxolimab. These TCRs come from an adult with an advanced solid tumor such as melanoma, head and neck, liver or kidney cancer. CDR3s include the opening cysteine and the closing phenylalanine or tryptophan. A D gene is named only where the DNA matches it firmly. Clone size is shown for a subset of rows, as once, few, many or a class of expanded clone.

clone size,D gene,J gene,CDR3 length,V gene,CDR3 protein,CDR3 DNA
.,TRBD2,TRBJ2-5,15,TRBV27,CASSSRTSGKETQYF,TGTGCCAGCAGTTCTCGGACTAGCGGCAAAGAGACCCAGTACTTC
.,.,TRBJ2-1,14,TRBV28,CASTGPGKRNEQFF,TGTGCCAGCACTGGCCCAGGGAAAAGGAATGAGCAGTTCTTC
.,.,TRBJ1-2,11,TRBV30,CAWSPGTANTF,TGTGCCTGGAGTCCCGGGACGGCGAACACCTTC
.,TRBD2,TRBJ2-3,13,TRBV6-4,CASSDREGDTQYF,TGTGCCAGCAGTGATCGGGAGGGAGATACGCAGTATTTT
few,.,TRBJ2-7,14,TRBV5-8,CASSLYGRDYEQYF,TGTGCCAGCAGCTTGTACGGTAGGGATTACGAGCAGTACTTC
.,TRBD1,TRBJ1-1,15,TRBV19,CASSFLGQGSTEAFF,TGTGCCAGTAGTTTTCTCGGACAGGGAAGCACTGAAGCTTTCTTT
.,.,TRBJ2-7,11,TRBV6-1,CASSETGGQYF,TGTGCCAGCAGTGAAACCGGGGGGCAGTACTTC
.,.,TRBJ2-7,11,TRBV6-5,CASSEVGEQYF,TGTGCCAGCAGTGAAGTCGGCGAGCAGTACTTC
.,.,TRBJ1-3,15,TRBV5-1,CASSLEAGLRNTIYF,TGCGCCAGCAGCTTGGAGGCAGGGCTGAGAAACACCATATATTTT
.,.,TRBJ1-1,16,TRBV4-1,CASSQDWGRGGTEAFF,TGCGCCAGCAGCCAAGATTGGGGGCGGGGAGGGACTGAAGCTTTCTTT
.,TRBD1,TRBJ1-6,18,TRBV19,CASSPRTGVGSYNSPLHF,TGTGCCAGTAGTCCACGGACAGGGGTGGGGTCCTATAATTCACCCCTCCACTTT
.,.,TRBJ2-7,13,TRBV5-1,CASSLDGTYEQYF,TGCGCCAGCAGCTTGGACGGAACCTACGAGCAGTACTTC
.,TRBD1,TRBJ1-6,14,TRBV6-1,CASRDRGYNSPLHF,TGTGCCAGCAGGGACAGGGGGTATAATTCACCCCTCCACTTT
.,.,TRBJ2-7,16,TRBV4-1,CASSQDSARSSYEQYF,TGCGCCAGCAGCCAGGATTCAGCGAGATCTTCCTACGAGCAGTACTTC
few,TRBD2,TRBJ2-3,18,TRBV7-2,CASSNTSGRRYSTDTQYF,TGTGCCAGCAGCAATACTAGCGGGAGAAGATATAGCACAGATACGCAGTATTTT
.,TRBD1,TRBJ1-5,15,TRBV6-6,CASRPGQGGNQPQHF,TGTGCCAGCAGACCCGGACAGGGAGGCAATCAGCCCCAGCATTTT
.,.,TRBJ1-1,15,TRBV19,CASSIGTGTFTEAFF,TGTGCCAGTAGTATAGGTACAGGGACCTTCACTGAAGCTTTCTTT
.,.,TRBJ1-2,14,TRBV21-1,CASTLDRTDDGYTF,TGTGCCAGCACCCTTGATCGGACAGACGATGGCTACACCTTC
.,.,TRBJ1-4,11,TRBV25-1,CASSVGEKLFF,TGTGCCAGCAGTGTCGGGGAAAAACTGTTTTTT
.,TRBD1,TRBJ1-3,15,TRBV2,CASRQAGGYGNTIYF,TGTGCCAGCCGGCAGGCAGGGGGATACGGAAACACCATATATTTT
.,.,TRBJ2-3,16,TRBV5-1,CASSLRNRGGTDTQYF,TGCGCCAGCAGCCTCCGAAATAGGGGGGGCACAGATACGCAGTATTTT
.,.,TRBJ1-1,18,TRBV5-1,CASSLFLAGRNRDTEAFF,TGCGCCAGCAGCTTGTTTTTGGCAGGGCGAAATAGGGACACTGAAGCTTTCTTT
.,TRBD2,TRBJ2-7,17,TRBV19,CASSIASGSNLIHEQYF,TGTGCCAGTAGTATAGCCAGCGGGAGTAATTTAATACACGAGCAGTACTTC
few,TRBD1,TRBJ1-2,16,TRBV7-2,CASSSPTGGRGYGYTF,TGTGCCAGCAGCTCCCCGACAGGGGGCAGAGGCTATGGCTACACCTTC
.,.,TRBJ2-7,14,TRBV10-1,CASSEHGDNYEQYF,TGCGCCAGCAGCGAACATGGGGATAACTACGAGCAGTACTTC
.,TRBD1,TRBJ1-1,15,TRBV5-1,CASSRSGTGRVEAFF,TGCGCCAGCAGCAGATCCGGGACAGGGCGTGTTGAAGCTTTCTTT
.,.,TRBJ2-7,15,TRBV7-2,CASSLDTGNNYEQYF,TGTGCCAGCAGCTTAGACACAGGGAACAACTACGAGCAGTACTTC